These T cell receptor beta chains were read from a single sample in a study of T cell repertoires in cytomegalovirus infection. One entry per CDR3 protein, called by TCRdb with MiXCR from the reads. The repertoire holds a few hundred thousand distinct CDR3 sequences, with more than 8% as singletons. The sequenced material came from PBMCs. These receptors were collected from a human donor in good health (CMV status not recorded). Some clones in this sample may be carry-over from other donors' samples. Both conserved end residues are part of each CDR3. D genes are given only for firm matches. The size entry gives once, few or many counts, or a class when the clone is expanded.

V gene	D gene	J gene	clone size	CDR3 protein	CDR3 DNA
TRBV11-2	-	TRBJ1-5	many	CASSPDSRNQPQHF	TGTGCCAGCAGCCCGGACAGCCGCAATCAGCCCCAGCATTTT
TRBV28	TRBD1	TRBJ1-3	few	CASSYPDRRTNLRGNTIYF	TGTGCCAGCAGTTACCCGGACAGGAGAACGAATCTGCGTGGAAACACCATATATTTT
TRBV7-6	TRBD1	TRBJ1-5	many	CASSLPDRAGNQPQHF	TGTGCCAGCAGCTTACCGGACAGGGCGGGCAATCAGCCCCAGCATTTT
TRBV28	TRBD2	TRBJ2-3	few	CASSLLTSGGPIDYF	TGTGCCAGCAGTTTACTTACTAGCGGGGGGCCCATCGACTATTTT
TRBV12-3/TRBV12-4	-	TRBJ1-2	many	CASSLRELGGYTF	TGTGCCAGCAGTTTGAGGGAGCTGGGTGGCTACACCTTC
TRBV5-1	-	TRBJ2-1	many	CASSSERDEQFF	TGCGCCAGCAGCTCCGAGAGGGATGAGCAGTTCTTC
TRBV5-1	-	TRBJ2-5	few	CASSPTPDAAGETQYF	TGCGCCAGCAGTCCGACCCCGGACGCTGCGGGGGAGACCCAGTACTTC
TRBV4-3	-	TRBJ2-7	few	CASSPEAITYGEQYF	TGCGCCAGCAGCCCCGAGGCAATCACCTACGGCGAGCAGTACTTC
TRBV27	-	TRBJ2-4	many	CASSLDLGKNIQYF	TGTGCCAGCAGTTTAGATCTCGGCAAAAACATTCAGTACTTC
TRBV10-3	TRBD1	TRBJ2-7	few	CAISPGTGYEQYF	TGTGCCATCAGTCCCGGGACAGGCTACGAGCAGTACTTC
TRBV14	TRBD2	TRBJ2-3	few	CASSPLAGVRIDSTDTQYF	TGTGCCAGCAGTCCACTAGCGGGAGTCCGGATTGATAGCACAGATACGCAGTATTTT